This TCR beta chain was sequenced in a study of PD-1 blockade in classical Hodgkin lymphoma. Overall study findings and caveats: There remain no defined causes for the repertoire differences, which possibly reflect disease activity or prior therapy.

Germline V gene lookup returns CDR1 SGHTA and CDR2 FQGNSA. V lost 3 bases to trimming and J lost 7 bases; unmatched junction nucleotides: 7. The CDR3 has 16 amino acids. Details on this clone: Its antigen is unknown.

Generated by immunoSEQ multiplex PCR, the TCRdb table keeps only in-frame clones and is missing some. The sample lists fewer than 45,000 clones, 66% occurring once. Sample time point: cycle 4 day 1 (C4D1), after more than 5 weeks of nivolumab. There was relapse after autologous stem cell transplantation in every patient, and there was variation in brentuximab vedotin exposure. Sequences were derived from peripheral blood mononuclear cells (PBMCs), sampled before the fourth cycle of nivolumab. The V call is TRBV7-2, the J call TRBJ1-6, with 9 bases aligning to TRBD1. This receptor was obtained from a human donor with classical Hodgkin lymphoma. DNA of the CDR3: TGTGCCAGCAGCTTGCCGGGACAGGGACAAAATTCACCCCTCCACTTT. It yields the protein CASSLPGQGQNSPLHF.